The clone carrying this TCR beta chain was seen a handful of times. Its antigen is not known. A second 7 to 11 cycle PCR used barcoded and J-beta primers. TCRdb reprocessed the 5' RACE reads via MiXCR and lists one record per CDR3 protein. Altogether 950,000 to 1,200,000 distinct CDR3 sequences are present, around two fifths being singletons, with the ten largest covering around 13%. The sample is drawn from a study of blood T cells in healthy people across ages. This CDR3 has 14 amino acids. Trimming took off 4 bases at V and 5 bases at J, with 15 bases between the two ends. Germline V gene data show CDR1 as SGHDN and CDR2 as FVKESK. Whole-study findings and limits: Relative to aged donors, long-lived donors carried more naive CD4+ cells and displayed higher diversity.

Sequencing used blood. The sequence came from a man aged 18 to 29 in good health. This sequence joins TRBV14 and TRBJ2-7; D might be TRBD1 (6 bases). The CDR3 sequence is CASSPSYRVDEQYF. The CDR3 nucleotides are TGTGCCAGCAGCCCAAGTTACAGGGTTGACGAGCAGTACTTC.